These T cell receptor beta chains were read from a single sample in a study of T cell responses to AZD1222 COVID-19 vaccine. TCRdb keeps only in-frame clones here, not all; method: immunoSEQ multiplex PCR. The sample has 200,000 to 250,000 clones, 94% seen once; the top ten hold approximately 1.5%. Specimen: peripheral blood, collected 28 days after the second dose of the MenACWY control vaccine. These receptor sequences come from an adult who received the MenACWY meningococcal vaccine as a control. CDR3s include the opening cysteine and the closing phenylalanine or tryptophan. D genes are given only for firm matches. Expanded clones are given a class, and other clones once, few, many or no size at all.

V: TRBV25-1; size: -; J: TRBJ1-1; D: -; DNA: TGTGCCAGCAGTCCCCGGGGGAACACTGAAGCTTTCTTT; CDR3: CASSPRGNTEAFF
V: TRBV18; size: -; J: TRBJ2-3; D: TRBD2; DNA: TGTGCCAGCTCACCACTAGCGGGGGGGCAGGGCACAGATACGCAGTATTTT; CDR3: CASSPLAGGQGTDTQYF
V: TRBV7-9; size: -; J: TRBJ1-1; D: TRBD1; DNA: TGTGCCAGCCAGATACAGGGGAAGAACACTGAAGCTTTCTTT; CDR3: CASQIQGKNTEAFF
V: TRBV6-5; size: -; J: TRBJ1-4; D: TRBD1; DNA: TGTGCCAGCAGCGATGGGACAGATAATGAAAAACTGTTTTTT; CDR3: CASSDGTDNEKLFF
V: TRBV7-3; size: -; J: TRBJ1-1; D: -; DNA: TGTGCCAGCAGCTTCCAGGAGGACACTGAAGCTTTCTTT; CDR3: CASSFQEDTEAFF
V: TRBV5-1; size: -; J: TRBJ1-1; D: -; DNA: TGCGCCAGCAGCCCGAGTGGGGCGGCTGAAGCTTTCTTT; CDR3: CASSPSGAAEAFF
V: TRBV28; size: -; J: TRBJ2-7; D: -; DNA: TGTGCCAGCAGGTCAGACCCCTACGAGCAGTACTTC; CDR3: CASRSDPYEQYF
V: TRBV4-1; size: -; J: TRBJ1-2; D: -; DNA: TGCGCCAGCAGCCAAGATCGCCCTGCGGGGGGCTACACCTTC; CDR3: CASSQDRPAGGYTF
V: TRBV28; size: -; J: TRBJ2-7; D: TRBD2; DNA: TGTGCCAGCGCCTTCCGTCGAATAGCGGGCTACGAGCAGTACTTC; CDR3: CASAFRRIAGYEQYF
V: TRBV28; size: -; J: TRBJ1-2; D: -; DNA: TGTGCCAGCAGTCACGGGACGGCTAACTATGGCTACACCTTC; CDR3: CASSHGTANYGYTF
V: TRBV5-6; size: -; J: TRBJ1-3; D: -; DNA: TGTGCCAGCAGCTTAGGCAGAAACTCTGGAAACACCATATATTTT; CDR3: CASSLGRNSGNTIYF
V: TRBV4-3; size: -; J: TRBJ1-1; D: -; DNA: TGCGCCAGCAGCCAATGGGTAACTGATGAAGCTTTCTTT; CDR3: CASSQWVTDEAFF
V: TRBV7-6; size: -; J: TRBJ1-1; D: -; DNA: TGTGCCAGCAGCAAAAGTGGGAACACTGAAGCTTTCTTT; CDR3: CASSKSGNTEAFF
V: TRBV13; size: -; J: TRBJ2-5; D: TRBD2; DNA: TGTGCCAGCAGCTTAACGGGGGGACGTGGGGAGACCCAGTACTTC; CDR3: CASSLTGGRGETQYF
V: TRBV6-1; size: -; J: TRBJ1-5; D: -; DNA: TGTGCCAGCAGTGAGGCAGTCAATCAGCCCCAGCATTTT; CDR3: CASSEAVNQPQHF
V: TRBV5-6; size: -; J: TRBJ2-7; D: -; DNA: TGTGCCAGCAGCTCTAGGGTCTTGACACAGCATTCATACGAGCAGTACTTC; CDR3: CASSSRVLTQHSYEQYF
V: TRBV6-2/TRBV6-3; size: -; J: TRBJ2-3; D: TRBD1; DNA: TGTGCCAGCAGTTACGGGACAGGGGACACAGATACGCAGTATTTT; CDR3: CASSYGTGDTDTQYF
V: TRBV4-2; size: -; J: TRBJ2-7; D: -; DNA: TGTGCCAGCAGCCAAGAAGGAGGTTCGACTCGGTACGAGCAGTACTTC; CDR3: CASSQEGGSTRYEQYF
V: TRBV14; size: -; J: TRBJ1-1; D: -; DNA: TGTGCCAGCAGCCAAGGTCTGGGGTTCACTGAAGCTTTCTTT; CDR3: CASSQGLGFTEAFF
V: TRBV4-2; size: -; J: TRBJ2-7; D: -; DNA: TGTGCCAGCAGCCAAGCGGTGGAAACCGAGCAGTACTTC; CDR3: CASSQAVETEQYF
V: TRBV28; size: once; J: TRBJ1-2; D: -; DNA: TGTGCCAGCACCGATGCGGGGGCCCCCGGATGGGGCTACACCTTC; CDR3: CASTDAGAPGWGYTF
V: TRBV19; size: once; J: TRBJ1-3; D: TRBD1; DNA: TGTGCCAGTAGTTCCTCTGGTAGAAGGACAGGGACGAACACCATATATTTT; CDR3: CASSSSGRRTGTNTIYF
V: TRBV7-6; size: -; J: TRBJ2-7; D: TRBD1; DNA: TGTGCCAGCAGCTTAAACCCCGACAGGGGATACACCTACGAGCAGTACTTC; CDR3: CASSLNPDRGYTYEQYF
V: TRBV13; size: -; J: TRBJ2-7; D: -; DNA: TGTGCCAGCAGCTTAGAGGTAGGATACGAGCAGTACTTC; CDR3: CASSLEVGYEQYF
V: TRBV28; size: -; J: TRBJ2-5; D: -; DNA: TGTGCCAGCAGTAAAGGGACCCTCCAAGAGACCCAGTACTTC; CDR3: CASSKGTLQETQYF
V: TRBV19; size: -; J: TRBJ2-7; D: TRBD1; DNA: TGTGCCAGTAGATCCGGGACAGTTCACGGCGAGCAGTACTTC; CDR3: CASRSGTVHGEQYF
V: TRBV30; size: -; J: TRBJ2-1; D: -; DNA: TGTGCCTGGAGTGACCCGGGACAGCAGTTCTTC; CDR3: CAWSDPGQQFF
V: TRBV6-5; size: -; J: TRBJ1-6; D: -; DNA: TGTGCCCTCGGGGAAGTCTCTAATTCACCCCTCCACTTT; CDR3: CALGEVSNSPLHF
V: TRBV7-2; size: once; J: TRBJ1-5; D: -; DNA: TGTGCCAGCAGCCCCGGGCCCCCCGAGGGTCAGCCCCAGCATTTT; CDR3: CASSPGPPEGQPQHF
V: TRBV6-5; size: once; J: TRBJ1-6; D: -; DNA: TGTGCCAGCAGTACCTCTTGGACGGAGGGGTCACCCCTCCACTTT; CDR3: CASSTSWTEGSPLHF
V: TRBV6-4; size: -; J: TRBJ2-3; D: TRBD2; DNA: TGTGCCAGCAGTGACTCGGGGCGGGGGGACACAGATACGCAGTATTTT; CDR3: CASSDSGRGDTDTQYF
V: TRBV6-5; size: once; J: TRBJ1-2; D: TRBD1; DNA: TGTGCCAGCAGTTCCCCCAGGGGGATAAGGGATGGCTACACCTTC; CDR3: CASSSPRGIRDGYTF
V: TRBV19; size: once; J: TRBJ1-1; D: -; DNA: TGTGCCAGTGGGATGACGAAGAACACTGAAGCTTTCTTT; CDR3: CASGMTKNTEAFF
V: TRBV21-1; size: -; J: TRBJ2-2; D: -; DNA: TGTGCTGGAAAGTCGGCCCTTCCGAACACCGGGGAGCTGTTTTTT; CDR3: CAGKSALPNTGELFF
V: TRBV13; size: -; J: TRBJ1-4; D: TRBD1; DNA: TGTGCCAGCAGCTTAGCAACAGGGGGACGTGAAAAACTGTTTTTT; CDR3: CASSLATGGREKLFF
V: TRBV28; size: -; J: TRBJ1-1; D: -; DNA: TGTGCCAGCAGCCTTCTGAACACTGAAGCTTTCTTT; CDR3: CASSLLNTEAFF
V: TRBV6-2/TRBV6-3; size: -; J: TRBJ1-6; D: -; DNA: TGTGCCAGCAGCGGCCTGGTGCATAATTCACCCCTCCACTTT; CDR3: CASSGLVHNSPLHF
V: TRBV6-5; size: -; J: TRBJ2-1; D: -; DNA: TGTGCCAGCAGTTACGTATCCGAAAGCAATGAGCAGTTCTTC; CDR3: CASSYVSESNEQFF
V: TRBV2; size: once; J: TRBJ2-1; D: -; DNA: TGTGCCAGCATAACAGGAGGATGGAATGAGCAGTTCTTC; CDR3: CASITGGWNEQFF
V: TRBV10-3; size: -; J: TRBJ2-5; D: -; DNA: TGTGCCATCAGCTCGAGTCCCGGACTTCAGGTCCCCCAAGAGACCCAGTACTTC; CDR3: CAISSSPGLQVPQETQYF
V: TRBV5-1; size: -; J: TRBJ1-4; D: -; DNA: TGCGCCAGCAGCGAGGGTGAAAAACTGTTTTTT; CDR3: CASSEGEKLFF
V: TRBV4-3; size: once; J: TRBJ1-5; D: -; DNA: TGCGCCAGCAGCCAAGAGTGGGCGAGCAATCAGCCCCAGCATTTT; CDR3: CASSQEWASNQPQHF
V: TRBV21-1; size: -; J: TRBJ2-7; D: -; DNA: TGTGCCAGCAGAAAGGGACAGCCCAGGGAGCAGTACTTC; CDR3: CASRKGQPREQYF
V: TRBV6-2/TRBV6-3; size: -; J: TRBJ2-1; D: TRBD1; DNA: TGTGCCAGCAGTCAAGACAGGGGCCATGAGCAGTTCTTC; CDR3: CASSQDRGHEQFF
V: TRBV29-1; size: -; J: TRBJ1-5; D: -; DNA: TGCAGCGTTGCGGACGGGGTATTGGGCAATCAGCCCCAGCATTTT; CDR3: CSVADGVLGNQPQHF
V: TRBV2; size: -; J: TRBJ1-3; D: -; DNA: TGTGCCAGCAGTGAAGGTGGGGTCGATAGAAACACCATATATTTT; CDR3: CASSEGGVDRNTIYF
V: TRBV10-3; size: -; J: TRBJ1-5; D: -; DNA: TGTGCCATCAGTGAGTCGATAGGCGCCGGGAGTCAGCCCCAGCATTTT; CDR3: CAISESIGAGSQPQHF
V: TRBV6-5; size: -; J: TRBJ2-7; D: TRBD2; DNA: TGTGCCAGCAGTTCGCTAGCGGGGATGGCCTACGAGCAGTACTTC; CDR3: CASSSLAGMAYEQYF